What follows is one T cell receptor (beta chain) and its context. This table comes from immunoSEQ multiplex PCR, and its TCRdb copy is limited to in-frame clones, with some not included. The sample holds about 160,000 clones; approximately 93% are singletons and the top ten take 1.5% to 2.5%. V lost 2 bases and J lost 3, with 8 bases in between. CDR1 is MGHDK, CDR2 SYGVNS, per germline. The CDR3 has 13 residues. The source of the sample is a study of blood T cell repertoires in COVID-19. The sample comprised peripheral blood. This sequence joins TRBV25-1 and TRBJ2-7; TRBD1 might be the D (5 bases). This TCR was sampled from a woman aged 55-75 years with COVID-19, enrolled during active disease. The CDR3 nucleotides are TGTGCCAGCAGTGAAATAGACAGCTACGAGCAGTACTTC. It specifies CASSEIDSYEQYF.